These T cell receptor beta chains were read from a single sample in a study of blood T cell repertoires in COVID-19. Libraries were prepared by immunoSEQ multiplex PCR; TCRdb keeps only in-frame clonotypes and omits some of them. Of 210,000 or so clones listed, approximately 87% are singletons. Sequencing input: PBMCs or T cells enriched from blood (not recorded which). These receptors all stem from a woman between 50 and 59 years old in a cohort exposed to, infected with or recovered from COVID-19 (not recorded which). The CDR3 runs from the conserved cysteine through the conserved F or W. A D gene is named only where the DNA matches it firmly. Clone size, where shown, is once, few, many, or a class for clones that have expanded.

v_gene,d_gene,j_gene,abundance,CDR3nt,CDR3aa
TRBV12-3/TRBV12-4,.,TRBJ1-1,.,TGTGCCAGCAGTAGGACAGACTACACTGAAGCTTTCTTT,CASSRTDYTEAFF
TRBV27,TRBD2,TRBJ2-3,.,TGTGCCAGCAGTTCTAGCGGGGGGGGCACAGATACGCAGTATTTT,CASSSSGGGTDTQYF
TRBV9,TRBD1,TRBJ2-2,.,TGTGCCAGCAGCATAACGACAGGGGCCGGGGAGCTGTTTTTT,CASSITTGAGELFF
TRBV28,.,TRBJ1-5,.,TGTGCCAGTATTAAAGGAGGGAATTATCAGCCCCAGCATTTT,CASIKGGNYQPQHF
TRBV6-5,.,TRBJ1-1,.,TGTGCCAGCAGAGAGTCAGGGGAGAGAAGCACTGAAGCTTTCTTT,CASRESGERSTEAFF
TRBV21-1,.,TRBJ2-1,.,TGTGCCAGCAGAACTAGCGGGGGGGCCGATCATGAGCAGTTCTTC,CASRTSGGADHEQFF
TRBV28,.,TRBJ2-7,once,TGTGCCAGCAGACCATATGGGGCTGGGAACTCCTACGAGCAGTACTTC,CASRPYGAGNSYEQYF
TRBV28,TRBD1,TRBJ1-5,.,TGTGCCAGCAAAATCTCCTGGGGACAGGGCGATCAGCCCCAGCATTTT,CASKISWGQGDQPQHF
TRBV4-1,TRBD1,TRBJ2-1,.,TGCGCCAGCAGCCAAGACGACAGGGATTCCTACAATGAGCAGTTCTTC,CASSQDDRDSYNEQFF
TRBV12-3/TRBV12-4,.,TRBJ1-5,.,TGTGCCAGCAGTGGACAGCACTATCAGCCCCAGCATTTT,CASSGQHYQPQHF
TRBV5-1,.,TRBJ1-2,.,TGCGCCAGCAGCTTGGCCGGGGAATATCAGGGGAATCCCTATGGCTACACCTTC,CASSLAGEYQGNPYGYTF
TRBV12-5,TRBD2,TRBJ2-1,.,TGTGCTAGTGGCCCGGGGGGCTCCTACAATGAGCAGTTCTTC,CASGPGGSYNEQFF
TRBV5-1,.,TRBJ2-2,.,TGCGCCAGCAGCTTGTCGGGGACTGGAGCCACCGGGGAGCTGTTTTTT,CASSLSGTGATGELFF
TRBV27,TRBD2,TRBJ2-2,.,TGTGCCAGCAGTCACGGGACTAGCGGGGCGAACACCGGGGAGCTGTTTTTT,CASSHGTSGANTGELFF
TRBV5-1,.,TRBJ2-3,.,TGCGCCAGCAGCTTACTTGGGGGGGATACGCAGTATTTT,CASSLLGGDTQYF
TRBV7-2,TRBD2,TRBJ2-5,.,TGTGCCAGCAGCCCCGCATGGCTAGCGGGGGGTAAAGAGACCCAGTACTTC,CASSPAWLAGGKETQYF
TRBV20-1,.,TRBJ1-1,few,TGCAGTGCTAGTGTTCGAAGGGCTAGTTTTCAGGGCACTGAAGCTTTCTTT,CSASVRRASFQGTEAFF
TRBV3-1/TRBV3-2,.,TRBJ2-5,once,TGTGCCAGCAGCCAAGATCTGAGGGCGACCCAGTACTTC,CASSQDLRATQYF
TRBV3-1/TRBV3-2,TRBD1,TRBJ1-4,.,TGTGCCAGCAGCCAAGCGGGACAGGGAGCCAATGAAAAACTGTTTTTT,CASSQAGQGANEKLFF
TRBV18,TRBD1,TRBJ2-1,.,TGTGCCAGCTCAACAGGGGGGTCTAACCCCAATGAGCAGTTCTTC,CASSTGGSNPNEQFF
TRBV6-4,.,TRBJ1-1,.,TGTGCCAGCAGTCTCCACCGGGGGGCCGATACTGAAGCTTTCTTT,CASSLHRGADTEAFF
TRBV5-6,.,TRBJ1-4,.,TGTGCCAGCAGCTACCGGGATAAGGAGTATGAAAAACTGTTTTTT,CASSYRDKEYEKLFF
TRBV6-1,TRBD2,TRBJ2-3,.,TGTGCCAGCAGTGAGCTAGCGGGGATCACAGATACGCAGTATTTT,CASSELAGITDTQYF
TRBV6-2/TRBV6-3,.,TRBJ1-5,.,TGTGCCAGCAGTTACTTGGCAGGCGAGGGTGTTCAGAATCAGCCCCAGCATTTT,CASSYLAGEGVQNQPQHF
TRBV5-1,.,TRBJ1-2,.,TGCGCCAGCAGCTTCCGGGTGGGTGACTATGGCTACACCTTC,CASSFRVGDYGYTF
TRBV6-2/TRBV6-3,.,TRBJ2-3,.,TGTGCCAGCAGTTATGACTTCACCACAGATACGCAGTATTTT,CASSYDFTTDTQYF
TRBV5-6,TRBD1,TRBJ1-2,.,TGTGCCAGCAGGGATCAGGGGGTTCTAGATGGCTACACCTTC,CASRDQGVLDGYTF
TRBV30,.,TRBJ1-5,.,TGTGCCTGGAGTGTACGGGGGGCACAGCCCCAGCATTTT,CAWSVRGAQPQHF